The clone carrying this T cell receptor beta chain was counted only a few times. Its cognate antigen is unknown. The data derive from a study of T and B cells in COVID-19 patients. The overall study: Active-infection patients were older, median around 62 years, than recovered patients, median roughly 37 years.

TRB rearrangements were amplified by multiplex PCR with BIOMED2 TRB-A/B primers. TCRdb called the multiplex PCR reads again in MiXCR, with one record for every CDR3 protein. Here the sample spans some 8,100 distinct CDR3 sequences, 37% being singletons. Study outcomes and limitations: CD4+, regulatory T cell, CD8+ and sorted SARS-CoV-2-responsive or tetramer+ T cells were not yet sequenced.

The CDR3 covers 14 residues. Germline V gene data show CDR1 as GTSNPN and CDR2 as SVGIG (reference sequence). The V and J ends lost 6 bases and 3 bases, in that order; junction bases with no gene match: 8. Each TRB amplification used roughly 250-550 ng of genomic DNA from blood. The source of this sequence is a human donor with active COVID-19. Sequencing was performed on blood. The V call is TRBV30, the J call TRBJ1-2; 9 nucleotides align to TRBD1. The CDR3 here is CACEPGQGHYGYTF. CDR3 nucleotides: TGTGCCTGTGAACCGGGACAGGGCCACTATGGCTACACCTTC.